This T cell receptor beta chain stems from a study of T cells in localized non-small cell lung cancer. Libraries were prepared by immunoSEQ multiplex PCR; TCRdb keeps only in-frame clonotypes and omits some of them. The sample lists 20,000 to 30,000 clones; 86% were seen once. In regard to this clone: The target antigen is unknown.

Study-wide findings and caveats: Heterogeneity remains possible because sequencing was limited to only one tumor region.

The V and J ends lost 2 bases and 4 bases respectively, with 10 bases between them. Germline V gene lookup returns CDR1 SGHTA and CDR2 FQGTGA. The CDR3 spans 14 residues. This TCR was sampled from a female donor over 55 with stage I lung adenocarcinoma. The V gene is TRBV7-3, the J gene TRBJ2-3; tentatively, D is TRBD1 (6 bases). Sequenced material: peripheral blood, taken before any cancer treatment. The CDR3 DNA reads TGTGCCAGCAGCTTATTGAAGGGGGCAGATACGCAGTATTTT. Its translation: CASSLLKGADTQYF.